One sample yielded the 16 T cell receptor beta chains listed below, sequenced in a study of T cells after yellow fever vaccination. TCRdb independently ran MiXCR on the 5' RACE reads; one entry per CDR3 protein. The sample includes about 340,000 distinct CDR3 sequences, approximately 12% of them seen just once. Material: CD4+ T cells sorted from PBMCs, obtained 15 days after the yellow fever booster vaccination. These TCRs come from a young man who received the YFV17D yellow fever vaccine.

This clonotype was found a few times. The chain combines TRBV3-1 with TRBJ2-7; 7 nucleotides align to TRBD1. The CDR3 has 15 residues. J was trimmed by 5 bases and V by 2 bases; bases with no gene match: 9. Per germline, CDR1 LGHDT and CDR2 YNNKEL (reference sequence). The CDR3 region is CASSQPGTEGNEQYF. The CDR3 DNA is TGTGCCAGCAGCCAACCCGGGACAGAGGGGAACGAGCAGTACTTC.

The chain joins TRBV3-1 to TRBJ2-1, with a possible D match to TRBD1 (6 bases). V lost 1 base and J 11 bases, leaving 9 bases between the germline ends. From germline, CDR1 is LGHDT and CDR2 YNNKEL (reference sequence). The CDR3 has 12 residues. CDR3 sequence reads: CASSQVGTQQFF. In DNA form, the CDR3 reads TGTGCCAGCAGCCAAGTAGGGACACAGCAGTTCTTC.

This chain connects TRBV7-2 to TRBJ2-1; TRBD1 might be the D (5 bases). The CDR3 length is 16 residues. Trimming stripped 1 base from V and 0 bases from J, with 10 bases between. CDR1 SGHTA and CDR2 FQGNSA come from the germline V gene. Here the CDR3 DNA reads TGTGCCAGCAGCTTAGGACAGTGGAGCTCCTACAATGAGCAGTTCTTC. Encoded protein: CASSLGQWSSYNEQFF.

This clonotype was picked up a small number of times. The gene calls are TRBV5-4 and TRBJ2-3; TRBD2 agrees at 9 bases. This CDR3 has 13 residues. The V gene's germline CDR1 is SGHNT and CDR2 YYREEE (reference sequence). CDR3 loop: CSGRGGSTDTQYF. The DNA for the CDR3 is TGTTCCGGGCGGGGGGGCAGCACAGATACGCAGTATTTT.

J is TRBJ2-5 and V is TRBV4-2, with 8 positions matching TRBD1. Germline V gene lookup returns CDR1 LGHNA and CDR2 YNFKEQ. CDR3 length equals 15 residues. With V trimmed by 3 bases and J by 1 base, 4 bases remained unmatched. The CDR3 DNA reads TGTGCCAGCAGCCAGCGGCAGGGGGCCCAAGAGACCCAGTACTTC. Its protein is CASSQRQGAQETQYF.

This clonotype was counted only a few times. J is TRBJ2-3 and V is TRBV5-6; 9 positions match TRBD1. The CDR3 contains 14 residues. Germline values: CDR1 SGHDT, CDR2 YYEEEE. The ends lost 4 bases at V and 9 bases at J; junction bases unmatched: 9. The CDR3, as DNA: TGTGCCAGCAGCCCGGGACAGGGAATAGTAACGCAGTATTTT. Its protein is CASSPGQGIVTQYF. The entire variable domain, with the rest obtained from reference TRBV5-6 and TRBJ2-3, is as follows: DAGVTQSPTHLIKTRGQQVTLRCSPKSGHDTVSWYQQALGQGPQFIFQYYEEEERQRGNFPDRFSGHQFPNYSSELNVNALLLGDSALYLCASSPGQGIVTQYFGPGTRLTVL.

The genes are TRBV11-2 and TRBJ2-3; D might be TRBD2 (6 bases). Germline-derived CDR1 and CDR2 are SGHAT and FQNNGV. This CDR3 is 14 amino acids long. With 0 bases removed from V and 4 bases from J, the gap between germline ends came to 8 bases. The CDR3 region is CASSLELASDTQYF. The DNA for the CDR3 is TGTGCCAGCAGCTTAGAACTAGCTTCAGATACGCAGTATTTT.

This clonotype came up a few times. The genes are TRBV6-6 and TRBJ2-7; 7 positions match TRBD1. This CDR3 is 13 amino acids long. Germline CDR1 reads MNHNY; CDR2 reads SVGAGI (reference sequence). The V gene end was trimmed by 6 bases and the J gene end by 4 bases; junction bases not matched to a gene: 6. CDR3 nucleotides: TGTGCCAGCAGCCGGGACAGTAAATACGAGCAGTACGTC. Translated, it gives CASSRDSKYEQYV.

This clonotype has a count of ten or more. The V and J genes are TRBV4-3 and TRBJ1-2; 7 bases are shared with TRBD1. CDR1 and CDR2 from the germline V gene are LGHNA and YSLEER. The CDR3 consists of 14 residues. J gave up 8 bases and V 6 bases, and 12 bases lay outside the gene matches. CDR3 DNA sequence: TGCGCCAGCAGTACCGACAGGGCCCTAGGAGGCTACACCTTC. Translated, it gives CASSTDRALGGYTF.

The J gene is TRBJ2-7, the V gene TRBV11-2; D tentatively reads TRBD1 or TRBD2 (5 bases each). Deletions cut 3 bases from V and 3 bases from J, with 12 bases between. Germline V CDR1 and CDR2: SGHAT, FQNNGV. CDR3 size: 14 residues. This CDR3 reads CASSLERGFYEQYF. Here the CDR3 DNA reads TGTGCCAGCAGCTTGGAGAGGGGTTTCTACGAGCAGTACTTC.

The genes are TRBV20-1 and TRBJ2-4; TRBD2 matches 11 bases. This CDR3 has 14 amino acids. Trimming at V came to 6 bases and at J to 4 bases, leaving 5 bases not matched to a gene. In germline, CDR1 is DFQATT, CDR2 SNEGSKA (reference sequence). CDR3 region: CSATSGGAKNIQYF. The DNA for the CDR3 is TGCAGTGCCACTAGCGGGGGCGCGAAAAACATTCAGTACTTC.

This chain joins TRBV12-3 or TRBV12-4 and TRBJ1-2, with D possibly TRBD1 on 6 matching bases. This CDR3 is 14 amino acids long. Trimming took off 6 bases at V and 7 bases at J, with 18 bases between the two ends. The CDR3 loop reads CASRLGGGRGGYTF. DNA of the CDR3: TGTGCCAGCAGACTTGGTGGGGGGCGGGGTGGCTACACCTTC.

The V gene is TRBV7-2, the J gene TRBJ1-4; 8 bases line up with TRBD1. The V gene end was trimmed by 5 bases and the J gene end by 3 bases; junction bases not matched to a gene: 5. The CDR3 has 15 residues. CDR1 SGHTA and CDR2 FQGNSA come from the germline V gene. As DNA, the CDR3 is TGTGCCAGCAGCCCCAGGGGGCGGGCTAATGAAAAACTGTTTTTT. It codes for CASSPRGRANEKLFF.

The sample holds a few counts of this clonotype. J is TRBJ1-6 and V is TRBV2, with D possibly TRBD1 on 5 matching bases. Germline CDR1 reads SNHLY; CDR2 reads FYNNEI. The V end lost 1 base, the J end lost 17 bases, and 15 bases lay between the germline ends. This CDR3 region has 13 residues. This CDR3 reads CASSEGPGAGVHF. The CDR3 region has the DNA TGTGCCAGCAGTGAAGGCCCCGGGGCCGGGGTCCACTTT.

The chain recombines TRBV12-3 or TRBV12-4 with TRBJ1-5; D is undetermined. There are 13 residues in the CDR3. The V gene lost 3 bases and the J gene lost 4 bases, with 7 bases spanning the gap. The CDR3 sequence: CASSFHRNQPQHF. CDR3 in DNA: TGTGCCAGCAGTTTCCACCGGAATCAGCCCCAGCATTTT.

This chain joins TRBV27 and TRBJ2-3; 13 nucleotides align to TRBD2. Trimming cost V 4 bases and J 14 bases; bases outside gene matches: 12. CDR3 length equals 15 residues. Germline assignment: CDR1 MNHEY and CDR2 SMNVEV (reference sequence). CDR3 residues: CASSSMTSGGPPGYF. The CDR3 DNA sequence: TGTGCCAGCAGTTCCATGACTAGCGGGGGGCCCCCTGGGTATTTT.